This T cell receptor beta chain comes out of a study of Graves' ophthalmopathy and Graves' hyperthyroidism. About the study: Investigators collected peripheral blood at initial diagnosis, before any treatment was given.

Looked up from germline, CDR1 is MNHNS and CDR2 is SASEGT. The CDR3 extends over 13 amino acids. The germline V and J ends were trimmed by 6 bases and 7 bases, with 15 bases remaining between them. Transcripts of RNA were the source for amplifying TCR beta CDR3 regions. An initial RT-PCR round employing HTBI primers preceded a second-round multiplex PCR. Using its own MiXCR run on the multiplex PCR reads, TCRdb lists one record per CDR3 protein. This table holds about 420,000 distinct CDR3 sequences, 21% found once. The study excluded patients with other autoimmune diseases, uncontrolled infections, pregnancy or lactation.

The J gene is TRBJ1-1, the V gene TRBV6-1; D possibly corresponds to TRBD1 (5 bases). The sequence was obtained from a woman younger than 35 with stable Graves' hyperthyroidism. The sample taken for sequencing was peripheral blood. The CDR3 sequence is CASRDTLGLEAFF. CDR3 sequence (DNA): TGTGCCAGCAGGGACACTCTTGGGCTTGAAGCTTTCTTT.